The 8 T cell receptor beta chains below all came from one sample that was sequenced in a study of CD8+CD57+ T cells in acquired aplastic anemia. Genomic DNA was employed as the template in profiling TCR beta VDJ and CDR3. TCRdb reprocessed the reads with MiXCR, giving one entry per CDR3 protein. The sample includes some 150,000 distinct CDR3 sequences, more than 35% of them seen just once. The sequencing input was sorted CD4+, CD8+, or CD8+CD57+ T cells (not recorded which) from PBMCs. Receptors originate from a human donor in good health, serving as a control.

This clonotype showed up many times. The V call is TRBV6-5, the J call TRBJ2-2, with D perhaps matching TRBD1 or TRBD2 (5 bases each). The CDR3 length is 11 residues. Trimming cost V 8 bases and J 6 bases, with 7 bases left between them. In germline, CDR1 is MNHEY, CDR2 SVGAGI. Written as DNA, the CDR3 is TGTGCCAGCGAGGGACCCGGGGAGCTGTTTTTT. Encoded protein: CASEGPGELFF.

As to this clonotype: A much larger clonotype is one base distant, so this may be a read error. The chain carries TRBV6-1 and TRBJ2-7, with TRBD2 identical over 11 bases. The germline CDR1 and CDR2 sequences are MNHNS and SASEGT. The CDR3 loop spans 17 amino acids. Unmatched junction bases numbered 16, after V lost 5 bases and J lost 7 bases. Here the CDR3 DNA reads TGTGCCAGCAGTCCCACCCCCGGGACTAGCGGTTACAATGAGCAGTACTTC. Translation gives CASSPTPGTSGYNEQYF.

To note about this clonotype: Being one base from a much bigger clone, this may be a read error. The chain has TRBV5-4 and TRBJ1-1, with D maybe TRBD1 (5 bases). Germline lookup yields CDR1 SGHNT and CDR2 YYREEE (reference sequence). This CDR3 is 15 amino acids long. V lost 0 bases and J lost 4, with 13 bases in between. In DNA form, the CDR3 reads TGTGCCAGCAGCTTGGTAGGGGCCTCGGGCACTGAAGCTTTCTTT. As protein: CASSLVGASGTEAFF.

This clonotype has a count of ten or more. The J gene is TRBJ1-1, the V gene TRBV29-1; 8 nucleotides match TRBD1. Germline trimming cut 6 bases from V and 0 bases from J; bases unmatched to any gene: 15. The CDR3 contains 17 residues. The V gene's germline CDR1 is SQVTM and CDR2 ANQGSEA. The CDR3 coding sequence is TGCAGCGTAGCAGGCGGGAGGGGACAGGACATGAACACTGAAGCTTTCTTT. Translating it yields CSVAGGRGQDMNTEAFF.

The chain uses TRBV7-9 and TRBJ1-3; no clear D gene. Germline V lookup: CDR1 SEHNR, CDR2 FQNEAQ (reference sequence). V lost 5 bases to trimming and J lost 3 bases, with 14 bases between them. CDR3 length equals 15 residues. The CDR3 DNA is TGTGCCAGCAGCCAAGATTGGGGTGGTGGAAACACCATATATTTT. Its translation is CASSQDWGGGNTIYF.

The V and J genes are TRBV5-1 and TRBJ2-5; 8 nucleotides agree with TRBD2. This CDR3 is built from 16 residues. Per the germline V gene, CDR1 is SGHRS and CDR2 is YFSETQ. Trimming took 0 bases from V and 5 from J; bases not matched to a gene: 9. DNA for the CDR3: TGCGCCAGCAGCTTGGGGCGGGGGGTCCGGAGTGAGACCCAGTACTTC. The encoded protein is CASSLGRGVRSETQYF.

This clonotype was recorded many times. The chain combines TRBV6-5 with TRBJ1-4; D call uncertain. The CDR3 runs to 14 residues. Trimming took 7 bases from V and 0 from J, leaving 9 bases between them. CDR1 and CDR2 (germline): MNHEY, SVGAGI. The chain's CDR3 is CASNSGTTNEKLFF. Written as DNA, the CDR3 is TGTGCCAGCAATTCGGGGACAACTAATGAAAAACTGTTTTTT.

Only a few counts were recorded for this clonotype. The J gene is TRBJ2-3, the V gene TRBV11-1, with 9 nucleotides matching TRBD2. CDR1 and CDR2 from the germline V gene are SGHAT and FQDESV (reference sequence). The V gene end was trimmed by 5 bases and the J gene end by 2 bases; junction bases not matched to a gene: 14. The CDR3 length is 18 residues. CDR3 sequence reads: CASSPDHGLAGTTDTQYF. CDR3 bases: TGTGCCAGCAGCCCCGACCATGGGCTAGCGGGGACCACAGATACGCAGTATTTT.